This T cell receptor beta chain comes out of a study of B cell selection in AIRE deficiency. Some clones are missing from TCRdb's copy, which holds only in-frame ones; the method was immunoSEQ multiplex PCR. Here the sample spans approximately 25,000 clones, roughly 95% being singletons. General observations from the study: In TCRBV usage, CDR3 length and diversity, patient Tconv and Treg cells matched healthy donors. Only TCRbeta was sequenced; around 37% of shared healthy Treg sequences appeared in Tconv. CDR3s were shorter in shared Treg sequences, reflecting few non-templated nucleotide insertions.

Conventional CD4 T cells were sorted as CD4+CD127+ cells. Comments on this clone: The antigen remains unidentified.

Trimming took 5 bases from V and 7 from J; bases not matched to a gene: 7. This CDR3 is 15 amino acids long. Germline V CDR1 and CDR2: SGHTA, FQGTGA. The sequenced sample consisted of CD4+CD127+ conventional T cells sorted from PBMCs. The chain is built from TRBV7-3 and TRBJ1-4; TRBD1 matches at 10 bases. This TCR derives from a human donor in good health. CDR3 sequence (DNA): TGTGCCAGCAGCCGCGCCGGGACAGGGGTTGAAAAACTGTTTTTT. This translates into CASSRAGTGVEKLFF.